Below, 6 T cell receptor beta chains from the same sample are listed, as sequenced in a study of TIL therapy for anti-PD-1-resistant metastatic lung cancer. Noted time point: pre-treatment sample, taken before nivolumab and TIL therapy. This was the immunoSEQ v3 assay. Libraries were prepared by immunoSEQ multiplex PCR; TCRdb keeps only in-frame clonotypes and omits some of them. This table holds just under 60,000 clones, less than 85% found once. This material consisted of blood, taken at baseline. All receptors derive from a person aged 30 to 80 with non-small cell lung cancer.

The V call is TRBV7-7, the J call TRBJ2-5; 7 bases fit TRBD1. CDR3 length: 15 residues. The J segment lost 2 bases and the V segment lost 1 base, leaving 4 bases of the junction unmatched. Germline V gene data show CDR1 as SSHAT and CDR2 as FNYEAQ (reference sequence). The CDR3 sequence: CASSLGGTVQETQYF. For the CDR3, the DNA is TGTGCCAGCAGCTTAGGGGGGACAGTACAAGAGACCCAGTACTTC.

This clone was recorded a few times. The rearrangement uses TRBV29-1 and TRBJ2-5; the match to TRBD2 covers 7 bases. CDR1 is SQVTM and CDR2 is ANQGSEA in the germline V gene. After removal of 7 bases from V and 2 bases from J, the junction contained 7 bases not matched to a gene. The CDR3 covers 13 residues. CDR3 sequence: CSAMGGGQETQYF. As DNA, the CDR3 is TGCAGCGCGATGGGGGGGGGTCAAGAGACCCAGTACTTC.

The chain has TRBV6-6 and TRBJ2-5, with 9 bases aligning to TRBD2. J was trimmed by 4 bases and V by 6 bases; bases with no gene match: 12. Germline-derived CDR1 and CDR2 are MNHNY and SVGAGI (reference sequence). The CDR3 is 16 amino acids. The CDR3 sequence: CASSLGLALGAETQYF. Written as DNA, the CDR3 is TGTGCCAGCAGCCTCGGACTAGCGTTGGGGGCAGAGACCCAGTACTTC.

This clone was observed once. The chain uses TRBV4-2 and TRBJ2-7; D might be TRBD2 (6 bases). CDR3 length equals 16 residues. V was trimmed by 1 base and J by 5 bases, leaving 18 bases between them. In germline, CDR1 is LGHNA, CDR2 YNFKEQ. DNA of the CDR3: TGTGCCAGCAGCCAAGGGCGGGACCGCCTTTTGGACGAGCAGTACTTC. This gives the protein CASSQGRDRLLDEQYF.

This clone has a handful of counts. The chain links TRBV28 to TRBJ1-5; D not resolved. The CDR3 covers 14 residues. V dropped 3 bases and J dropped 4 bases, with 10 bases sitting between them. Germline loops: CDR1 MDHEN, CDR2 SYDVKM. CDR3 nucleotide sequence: TGTGCCAGCAGTTTGGTTGGGCGAAATCAGCCCCAGCATTTT. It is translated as CASSLVGRNQPQHF.

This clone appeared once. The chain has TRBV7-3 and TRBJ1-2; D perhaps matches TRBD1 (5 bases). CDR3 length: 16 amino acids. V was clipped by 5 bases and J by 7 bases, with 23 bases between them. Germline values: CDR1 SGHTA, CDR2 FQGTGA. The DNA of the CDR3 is TGTGCCAGCAGCCCCACAACTGCCGGGACGGATTTTGGCTACACCTTC. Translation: CASSPTTAGTDFGYTF.